The entry below describes one TCR beta chain. There is no known antigen for this receptor. Base qualities are not at hand, and no much larger clone is one base apart. The library was obtained by the immunoSEQ multiplex PCR assay. For the multiplex PCR, a mixture combining 60 forward primers for TCR Vbeta segments and 13 reverse primers for TCR Jbeta segments was used. A multiplex PCR assay on genomic DNA amplified the CDR3 region of rearranged TCR beta genes. On the Illumina HiSeq System, the amplified TCR beta libraries were sequenced as 87-base-pair reads. In the paper's pipeline: A later analysis tallied around 87 million unique TCR beta chains across the 666 repertoires, and about 12 million of those chains were shared by two or more donors. Raw reads were error-corrected and collapsed into unique sequences with a nearest-neighbor algorithm that merged closely related sequences to remove PCR and sequencing errors. V, D and J gene segments were assigned by aligning CDR3 sequences to IMGT reference sequences. For a sequence to be retained, at least a six-nucleotide match to both a V gene segment and a J gene segment was required. Rearrangements were called productive when the CDR3 lacked stop codons and stayed in frame with V and J; all others were non-productive. CDR3 was defined according to IMGT convention as the region running from the second conserved V-encoded cysteine to the conserved J-encoded phenylalanine. The earlier analysis of 587 of the donors excluded sequences that lacked an unambiguous match to a single V gene segment. An earlier analysis of 500 to 700 of the donors classified V segments as functional when productive rearrangements were above 56.7% and as segregating when the standard deviation between donors was above 5%. A statistical classification framework was built for diagnosing cytomegalovirus status from the catalog of TCR beta chain sequences. V and J gene assignment, in a later analysis, came from comparing TCR nucleotide sequences with IMGT/GENE-DB human TR gene sequences. The TCRdist pipeline was used in a later analysis to assign CDR3 sequences and most-parsimonious VDJ recombination scenarios. In a later analysis, every TCR beta chain was defined by the combination of its CDR3 amino acid sequence and its V-gene family, and reads without a unique V-gene family were dropped. In a later analysis, 550 to 650 highly shared, low-generation-probability nucleotide sequences were removed to address suspected cross-contamination and a sequencing artifact. A later analysis calculated a clonal expansion index for each public chain from normalized within-repertoire ranks of inferred template counts. In a later analysis, generation probabilities were computed with a VDJ recombination model fitted to out-of-frame rearrangements, and the resulting probabilities were checked against IGoR. A later analysis scored TCR-TCR, TCR-HLA and TCR-CMV co-occurrence with hypergeometric tests, applying a repertoire-size bias correction to TCR pairs. To estimate false discovery rates, a later analysis permuted the HLA or CMV assignments 20 times. In a later analysis, co-occurring TCRs were grouped with DBSCAN, and TCRdist sequence similarity was added when clustering was performed within HLA-allele-positive subsets. Repertoires with fewer than 30,000 or more than 120,000 public chains, plus five repertoires with anomalous nucleotide sharing, were excluded from co-occurrence clustering. Imported from immuneACCESS, the table was reduced by TCRdb to in-frame sequences with V and J called. These copies leave out some clones; in studies compared against another copy, an unresolved V gene accounts for under half, and the cause of the remainder is not known. The D gene and trimming were derived from the DNA, and the V and J assignments and clone size from that table. The sample table contains about 190,000 clones; only one count was recorded for over 60% of them. Of the sample, approximately 4.6% falls within the top ten clones.

In total, roughly 710 healthy bone marrow donors made up the cohort. At the time of sampling, every cohort member was nominally healthy, though immune exposures that went unrecorded were likely present. The donor was CMV seropositive and belonged to the group of about 290 seropositive cohort members. A peripheral blood sample was provided by each donor, and peripheral blood mononuclear cells were used for TCR beta sequencing. The Qiagen DNeasy Blood Extraction Kit was used to extract genomic DNA from the blood cell samples. V and J are truncated by 2 bases and 0 bases respectively, leaving an intervening sequence of 14 bases. CDR1 and CDR2 are drawn from the germline V gene: SGHTA, FQGNSA. The CDR3 contains 17 residues, cysteine and phenylalanine counted. This entry keeps only the CDR3 DNA: 51 bases, framed from base 1. The entry originates in a study of cytomegalovirus exposure and HLA in healthy donors (dated by TCRdb to 2016 to 2017). Study-wide context: According to an earlier analysis of 587 of the donors, about 179 million T cells yielded roughly 110 million unique TCR beta sequences and about 280 Gb of sequence data. In addition to the first cohort of 650 to 750 subjects, a separate validation cohort of approximately 120 different subjects was used. Every discovery cohort repertoire had been produced on one sequencing platform. The number of donors typed differed by locus, with roughly 620-640 for A, B, C, DRB1 and DQB1, roughly 520 for DQA1, 600 to 610 for DPA1, and some 440 for DPB1. In an earlier analysis of a few hundred of the donors, high-throughput TCR beta sequencing was used to judge whether each TCR beta V gene segment behaved as functional or pseudogenic. An early release that covered around 590 HLA-typed donors contained about 300 gigabases of sequencing data and tens of millions of unique TCR sequences. Genome-wide SNP genotypes for about 60% of the 666 donors were used in a later genetic analysis, which treated that subset as a discovery cohort. The study used immunosequencing to profile the T cell repertoires of some 600 subjects and linked those repertoires to cytomegalovirus serostatus. The later analysis used no new phenotypic data to find candidate immune exposures, relying instead on TCR beta sequences and their occurrence across donors. The study aimed to test whether signatures of past pathogen exposure could be identified by cataloging public T cell receptors. Donor age, sex, ethnicity and CMV serostatus were compiled together with the repertoire data. Four or five DR-DQ haplotypes were handled as single units for association and clustering because linkage in the cohort was strong. Among the roughly 400 genotyped donors, 81% belonged to the genetic ancestry cluster associated with self-reported Caucasian donors. A later analysis re-analyzed previously published TCR beta repertoires from 500 to 700 donors and added high-resolution HLA genotyping to study TCR occurrence patterns. Class I and class II HLA loci were covered by the typing at four-digit resolution. High-throughput TCR immunosequencing, statistical association of individual TCRs with disease status, and machine learning were combined to predict cytomegalovirus infection status. Among about 400 genotyped donors of the cohort, an average of about 240,000 unique TCR beta nucleotide sequences was sequenced per donor, of which 15% to 20% were non-productive.

The research as a whole found: A later analysis reported that several top co-occurrence clusters appeared linked to parvovirus B19, influenza, CMV and Epstein-Barr virus. This cohort had only TCR beta chains sequenced, and the lack of alpha or paired-chain data limited which features could be detected. Compared with equally common non-associated chains, HLA-associated TCR beta chains in a later analysis were more clonally expanded and had lower generation probabilities. According to a later analysis, most CMV-associated TCR beta chains appeared to be HLA-restricted, and the HLA associations seemed to be driven largely by CMV exposure. Most TCR sequences were seen in very few donors, while some public TCRs were found in many individuals. In both the original and validation cohorts, the classifier was reported to diagnose cytomegalovirus status with high specificity and sensitivity. It was suggested by the authors that the approach could potentially be generalized to other disease states and immunological phenotypes. According to a later analysis, TCR association rates differed among HLA loci, with DRB1 alleles showing the most associated TCRs and HLA-C alleles showing the fewest. A further reported finding was that TCR beta sequences accurately predicted the HLA-A and HLA-B alleles for most subjects in the first cohort. The study gave a list of some 150 TCR beta chains associated with cytomegalovirus. Sequencing depth was assumed to be roughly uniform across donors in the presence/absence analyses, though that assumption may not hold. Correlated functional status among segregating V segments might be attributable to linkage disequilibrium, but an unknown experimental factor could not be ruled out. HLA typing was unavailable for some donors at each locus, so association tests used only the typed subset. The earlier analysis of some 540 of the donors excluded 15 to 20 rarely observed V segments, including chromosome 9 orphons, because counts were too low. A few of the identified cytomegalovirus-associated TCR beta chains were confirmed in vitro to be specific for cytomegalovirus antigens. In a later genetic analysis, a missense DCLRE1C variant was associated with V-gene and J-gene trimming of TCR beta chains, and the association was replicated in an independent cohort. Because the 87-base-pair reads could not distinguish some IMGT-functional V segments, including TRBV6-2 and TRBV6-3, those segments were excluded. When HLA alleles, especially DR and DQ, strongly co-occurred, TCR associations were difficult to assign to individual alleles. A cluster of highly shared sequence variants was judged likely to be a technical artifact of the sequencing pipeline. In a later genetic analysis, fewer N-insertions in productive TCRs were reported among donors in an Asian-associated ancestry cluster than the roughly 700-donor mean. CMV serostatus was the only immune exposure information available for the cohort. Broadly in line with IMGT annotations, most TCR beta V segments showed up in productive rearrangements about 87% or about 30% of the time in an earlier analysis of several hundred of the donors. In a later analysis, around 17,000 TCR beta sequences were associated with specific HLA alleles at a false discovery rate of 0.05.

The receptor was isolated from a man in his thirties or forties in good health and CMV-seropositive. Recombination linked TRBV7-2 to TRBJ2-4; a weak D assignment points to TRBD2 (6 bases agree). The sequenced sample consisted of PBMCs. The CDR3 corresponds to CASSLRVGGLAKNIQYF. The DNA sequence is given as TGTGCCAGCAGCTTACGGGTTGGGGGACTAGCCAAAAACATTCAGTACTTC.